The TCR beta chain described here comes from a study of blood T cell repertoires in COVID-19. About the research overall: Specimens from acute and convalescent COVID-19 originated in the United States, Italy and Spain. T cells, B-cell-depleted T cells, or PBMCs provided the cDNA or gDNA that served as material.

In the original processing: Amplification with reference gene primers provided the estimates of nucleated cell counts. Profiled with immunoSEQ multiplex PCR; TCRdb holds only in-frame clones, not every one. That table supplies the V and J calls and clone size; D and trimming were determined from the DNA. The top ten clones hold roughly 4.4% of a sample with 77,000 or so clones, 70% to 90% of them seen once. This CDR3 contains 15 residues. Per germline, CDR1 MNHEY and CDR2 SVGAGI. V gave up 7 bases and J gave up 2 bases, with 18 bases separating them. The chain carries TRBV6-5 and TRBJ2-7; a weak D match, TRBD2 (5 bases). The specimen sequenced was peripheral blood. This clonotype was obtained from a man aged 45-65 years with active COVID-19. The CDR3 loop is CASTLSGDGAYEQYF. In nucleotides, the CDR3 is TGTGCCAGCACTCTCAGCGGAGACGGCGCCTACGAGCAGTACTTC.